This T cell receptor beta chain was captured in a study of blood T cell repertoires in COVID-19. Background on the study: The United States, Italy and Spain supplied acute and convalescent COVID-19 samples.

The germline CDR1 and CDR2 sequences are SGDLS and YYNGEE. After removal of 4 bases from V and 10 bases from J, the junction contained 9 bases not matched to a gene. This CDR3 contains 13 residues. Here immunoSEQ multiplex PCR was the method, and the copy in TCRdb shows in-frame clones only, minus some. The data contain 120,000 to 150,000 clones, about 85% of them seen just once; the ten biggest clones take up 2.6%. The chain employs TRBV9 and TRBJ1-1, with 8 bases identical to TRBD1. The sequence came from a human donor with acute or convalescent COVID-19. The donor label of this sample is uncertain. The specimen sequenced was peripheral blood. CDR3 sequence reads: CASSRQGYGGAFF. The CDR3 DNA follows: TGTGCCAGCAGCAGACAGGGGTACGGGGGAGCTTTCTTT.